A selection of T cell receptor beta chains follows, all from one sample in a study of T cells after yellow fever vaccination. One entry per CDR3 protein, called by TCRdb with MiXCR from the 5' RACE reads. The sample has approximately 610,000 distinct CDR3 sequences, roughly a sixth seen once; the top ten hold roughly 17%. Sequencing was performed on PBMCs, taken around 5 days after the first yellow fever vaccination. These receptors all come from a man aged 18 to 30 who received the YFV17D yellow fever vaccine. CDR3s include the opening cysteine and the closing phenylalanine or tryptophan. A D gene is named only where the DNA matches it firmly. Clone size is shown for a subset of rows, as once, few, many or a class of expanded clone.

CDR3 DNA: TGTGCCAGCAGCTTAGCGTTGGGGACAGGGGTAGGAGCAACTAATGAAAAACTGTTTTTT
CDR3 protein: CASSLALGTGVGATNEKLFF
J gene: TRBJ1-4
D gene: TRBD1
V gene: TRBV11-1
CDR3 length: 20
clone size: few

CDR3 DNA: TGTGCCAGCACGTGGCGGGGGGGCGGTGAGCAGTTCTTC
CDR3 protein: CASTWRGGGEQFF
J gene: TRBJ2-1
D gene: TRBD2
V gene: TRBV2
CDR3 length: 13
clone size: few

CDR3 DNA: TGCGCCAGCAGCTTTAGTTCGGGAGTCGACACCGGGGAGCTGTTTTTT
CDR3 protein: CASSFSSGVDTGELFF
J gene: TRBJ2-2
D gene: NA
V gene: TRBV5-1
CDR3 length: 16
clone size: few

CDR3 DNA: TGTGCCAGCTGCCAACTAGCGGGGGGGCCTTCTGAGCAGTTCTTC
CDR3 protein: CASCQLAGGPSEQFF
J gene: TRBJ2-1
D gene: TRBD2
V gene: TRBV7-4
CDR3 length: 15
clone size: NA

CDR3 DNA: TGTGCCAGCAGTTACCGGACAGGGGTCGAAAAACTGTTTTTT
CDR3 protein: CASSYRTGVEKLFF
J gene: TRBJ1-4
D gene: TRBD1
V gene: TRBV6-5
CDR3 length: 14
clone size: NA

CDR3 DNA: TGTGCCAGCAGCTTGGCGGGTCTGACAGGAGGTACTTTCTTT
CDR3 protein: CASSLAGLTGGTFF
J gene: TRBJ1-1
D gene: NA
V gene: TRBV5-4
CDR3 length: 14
clone size: NA

CDR3 DNA: TGCGCCAGCAGCTCATCGACAGGGAAGGAGACCCAGTACTTC
CDR3 protein: CASSSSTGKETQYF
J gene: TRBJ2-5
D gene: TRBD1
V gene: TRBV5-1
CDR3 length: 14
clone size: few

CDR3 DNA: TGTGCCAGCAGTTTATCCGGACCAACAGATACGCAGTATTTT
CDR3 protein: CASSLSGPTDTQYF
J gene: TRBJ2-3
D gene: NA
V gene: TRBV28
CDR3 length: 14
clone size: NA

CDR3 DNA: TGTGCCAGTACCCGTTCGGGGGCCACTGAAGCTTTCTTT
CDR3 protein: CASTRSGATEAFF
J gene: TRBJ1-1
D gene: NA
V gene: TRBV19
CDR3 length: 13
clone size: many

CDR3 DNA: TGCGCCAGCAGCTTGGCCCTAGCGGGGGGGCCTGAAAAACTGTTTTTT
CDR3 protein: CASSLALAGGPEKLFF
J gene: TRBJ1-4
D gene: NA
V gene: TRBV5-1
CDR3 length: 16
clone size: NA

CDR3 DNA: TGTGCCAGCAGTCCCCCAGGGAGGCTCTACAATGAGCAGTTCTTC
CDR3 protein: CASSPPGRLYNEQFF
J gene: TRBJ2-1
D gene: NA
V gene: TRBV12-3/TRBV12-4
CDR3 length: 15
clone size: NA

CDR3 DNA: TGTGCCAGCAGCCGCCGCGGGACAGGGGGCACTGAAGCTTTCTTT
CDR3 protein: CASSRRGTGGTEAFF
J gene: TRBJ1-1
D gene: TRBD1
V gene: TRBV3-1
CDR3 length: 15
clone size: few

CDR3 DNA: TGTGCCTGGAGTGTATTCGGGAACTCTGGAAACACCATATATTTT
CDR3 protein: CAWSVFGNSGNTIYF
J gene: TRBJ1-3
D gene: NA
V gene: TRBV30
CDR3 length: 15
clone size: few

CDR3 DNA: TGTGCCAGCAGCGGGGTTGTTCCCCTCTACGAGCAGTACTTC
CDR3 protein: CASSGVVPLYEQYF
J gene: TRBJ2-7
D gene: NA
V gene: TRBV11-2
CDR3 length: 14
clone size: NA

CDR3 DNA: TGTGCCAGCACAATTGGAGTGGGTACTGAAGCTTTCTTT
CDR3 protein: CASTIGVGTEAFF
J gene: TRBJ1-1
D gene: NA
V gene: TRBV28
CDR3 length: 13
clone size: NA

CDR3 DNA: TGTGCCAGCAGCACCCGGTGGGACCGAGATACGCAGTATTTT
CDR3 protein: CASSTRWDRDTQYF
J gene: TRBJ2-3
D gene: NA
V gene: TRBV7-9
CDR3 length: 14
clone size: few

CDR3 DNA: TGTGCCAGCAGTTACGCCCCCTCTCGCATAGGGCTGAGGGGCACCGGGGAGCTGTTTTTT
CDR3 protein: CASSYAPSRIGLRGTGELFF
J gene: TRBJ2-2
D gene: NA
V gene: TRBV6-2/TRBV6-3
CDR3 length: 20
clone size: NA

CDR3 DNA: TGTGCCAGCAGCCAAGATGAAACAGGGGGAGAAGAGCAGTACTTC
CDR3 protein: CASSQDETGGEEQYF
J gene: TRBJ2-7
D gene: TRBD1
V gene: TRBV3-1
CDR3 length: 15
clone size: few

CDR3 DNA: TGTGCCAGCAGTGAATCCGGGAACACTGAAGCTTTCTTT
CDR3 protein: CASSESGNTEAFF
J gene: TRBJ1-1
D gene: NA
V gene: TRBV6-1
CDR3 length: 13
clone size: many

CDR3 DNA: TGTGCCAGCAGTTACAACCAACCGGGACCGTTTCACGAGCAGTACTTC
CDR3 protein: CASSYNQPGPFHEQYF
J gene: TRBJ2-7
D gene: NA
V gene: TRBV6-5
CDR3 length: 16
clone size: NA

CDR3 DNA: TGCGCCAGCAGCGTGGCCGGGACAGGGGAAGAGACCCAGTACTTC
CDR3 protein: CASSVAGTGEETQYF
J gene: TRBJ2-5
D gene: TRBD1
V gene: TRBV5-1
CDR3 length: 15
clone size: NA

CDR3 DNA: TGTGCCAGTAGTGCGGGGACAGGGAACAATCAGCCCCAGCATTTT
CDR3 protein: CASSAGTGNNQPQHF
J gene: TRBJ1-5
D gene: TRBD1
V gene: TRBV19
CDR3 length: 15
clone size: NA

CDR3 DNA: TGTGCCAGCAGCCTACGTCCACAAGAGACCCAGTACTTC
CDR3 protein: CASSLRPQETQYF
J gene: TRBJ2-5
D gene: NA
V gene: TRBV6-6
CDR3 length: 13
clone size: few

CDR3 DNA: TGTGCCAGCAGATATACTTTTGGAAACACCATATATTTT
CDR3 protein: CASRYTFGNTIYF
J gene: TRBJ1-3
D gene: NA
V gene: TRBV6-2/TRBV6-3
CDR3 length: 13
clone size: few

CDR3 DNA: TGTGCCAGCAGCCAACCGACTAGCGGGGAAAACACCGGGGAGCTGTTTTTT
CDR3 protein: CASSQPTSGENTGELFF
J gene: TRBJ2-2
D gene: TRBD2
V gene: TRBV4-2
CDR3 length: 17
clone size: NA

CDR3 DNA: TGTGCCAGCAGCCAGGACAGTAATTCACCCCTCCACTTT
CDR3 protein: CASSQDSNSPLHF
J gene: TRBJ1-6
D gene: NA
V gene: TRBV7-9
CDR3 length: 13
clone size: few

CDR3 DNA: TGTGCCAGCAGCTCCCGGGACAGGGAGGGGGTATCCTACAATGAGCAGTTCTTC
CDR3 protein: CASSSRDREGVSYNEQFF
J gene: TRBJ2-1
D gene: TRBD1
V gene: TRBV7-8
CDR3 length: 18
clone size: NA

CDR3 DNA: TGTGCCAGCAGCTTGACTTACGGGGGCCAAGAGACCCAGTACTTC
CDR3 protein: CASSLTYGGQETQYF
J gene: TRBJ2-5
D gene: NA
V gene: TRBV7-6
CDR3 length: 15
clone size: NA

CDR3 DNA: TGTGCCAGCAGCTTGTATCAGGGTCCAGAGACCCAGTACTTC
CDR3 protein: CASSLYQGPETQYF
J gene: TRBJ2-5
D gene: NA
V gene: TRBV5-6
CDR3 length: 14
clone size: few

CDR3 DNA: TGTGCCAGCAGTTCCTTGGGGTCCGGGACAGACTATGGCTACACCTTC
CDR3 protein: CASSSLGSGTDYGYTF
J gene: TRBJ1-2
D gene: TRBD1
V gene: TRBV6-2/TRBV6-3
CDR3 length: 16
clone size: few